Following are 5 T cell receptor beta chains from one sample sequenced in a study of blood T cell repertoires in COVID-19. Assay used: immunoSEQ multiplex PCR; TCRdb lists only in-frame clones, some missing. This sample has about 75,000 clones, with approximately 79% found just once. Sequences were obtained from peripheral blood. These TCRs come from an elderly woman with active or convalescent COVID-19.

This clone was detected a few times. CDR3 in amino acids: CASSFQTGSSYEQYF. The CDR3 region has the DNA TGTGCCAGCAGCTTCCAGACAGGTTCTTCCTACGAGCAGTACTTC. The rearrangement links TRBV7-2 to TRBJ2-7, with D maybe TRBD1 (6 bases). The V and J ends lost 3 bases and 1 base respectively, with 13 bases between them. CDR1 is SGHTA, CDR2 FQGNSA, per germline. The CDR3 loop spans 15 amino acids.

The CDR3 DNA follows: TGTGCCAGCAGTCAATTAGCGGGAGAAGGGAATGAGCAGTTCTTC. Its translation is CASSQLAGEGNEQFF. The V call is TRBV6-2 or TRBV6-3, the J call TRBJ2-1, with TRBD2 matching over 9 bases. Per the germline V gene, CDR1 is MNHEY and CDR2 is SVGEGT. The CDR3 spans 15 residues. Germline trimming cut 5 bases from V and 7 bases from J; bases unmatched to any gene: 9.

This clone has only one observation. The rearrangement uses TRBV11-1 and TRBJ2-1; TRBD2 agrees at 11 bases. CDR3 length: 15 amino acids. With 7 bases clipped from V and 0 bases from J, the junction kept 2 bases outside the gene matches. Germline CDR1 and CDR2: SGHAT and FQDESV (reference sequence). Written as DNA, the CDR3 is TGTGCCAGCACCACTAGCGGGAGCTCCTACAATGAGCAGTTCTTC. Amino acids: CASTTSGSSYNEQFF. Supplemented by reference TRBV11-1 and TRBJ2-1, the full variable domain reads EAEVAQSPRYKITEKSQAVAFWCDPISGHATLYWYRQILGQGPELLVQFQDESVVDDSQLPKDRFSAERLKGVDSTLKIQPAELGDSAMYLCASTTSGSSYNEQFFGPGTRLTVL.

The chain uses TRBV7-2 and TRBJ2-3; no definite D call. This CDR3 is built from 15 residues. V was shortened by 5 bases and J by 0 bases, with 12 bases between the two germline ends. Germline values: CDR1 SGHTA, CDR2 FQGNSA. Written as DNA, the CDR3 is TGTGCCAGCAGCCCATACCCCACAAGCACAGATACGCAGTATTTT. Protein: CASSPYPTSTDTQYF.

V and J are TRBV7-2 and TRBJ1-1; D is unresolved. The germline V gene has CDR1 SGHTA and CDR2 FQGNSA. The CDR3 has 13 residues. V was clipped by 5 bases and J by 1 base, with 8 bases between them. CDR3 coding DNA: TGTGCCAGCAGCATTTCGTCGAACACTGAAGCTTTCTTT. This codes for CASSISSNTEAFF.